This T cell receptor beta chain came from a study of shared clonotypes between healthy human individuals. Study-level information: Serving as donors were a couple of women and a few men, whose ages spanned 18 to 49.

Whole-study findings and limits: It was the non-shared clonotypes that had lower generation probabilities than clonotypes shared by all four donors.

For this clone: What it binds is not known.

The authors' processing: As immunoSEQ supplied junction-only sequences (without quality scores), filtering differed. Generated by immunoSEQ multiplex PCR, the TCRdb table keeps only in-frame clones and is missing some. That table gives V, J and clone size, and the DNA gave D and trimming. In the table there are about 100,000 clones, roughly 66% of which are singletons. The sequenced material came from memory CD8+ T cells sorted from blood. Subset in this sample: CD45RO+ cells pooled with CCR7-negative TemRA cells. This sequence was found in a woman younger than 45 in good health.

The CDR3 DNA sequence: TGTGCCACCAGCCCCAGACCGCTCAATGAGCAGTTCTTC. It specifies CATSPRPLNEQFF. The chain joins TRBV15 to TRBJ2-1, with D unclear. The V end was cut by 5 bases, the J end by 6 bases, with 11 bases between. CDR1 LNHNV and CDR2 YYDKDF come from the germline V gene (reference sequence). This CDR3 comprises 13 residues.